These T cell receptor beta chains were read from a single sample in a study of early stage breast cancer tumors. The table came from immunoSEQ multiplex PCR; TCRdb's copy has only in-frame clones and leaves some out. The sample comprises 35,000 to 45,000 clones, 74% of which are singletons, and about 6.8% rests with the top ten. Sequences were obtained from blood. Receptors were obtained from a person aged 55-75 years with breast cancer. Both conserved end residues are part of each CDR3. Fields, in order: J gene, V gene, clone size, D gene, CDR3 DNA, CDR3 protein. A D gene is named only where the DNA matches it firmly. A clone size is listed for some rows: how often the clone was seen (once, few, many), or a class if it is expanded.

J: TRBJ1-4
V: TRBV5-1
size: once
D: .
DNA: TGCGCCAGCAGCTCTTCGACCGCGGCAGACAAGGGAGAAAAACTGTTTTTT
CDR3: CASSSSTAADKGEKLFF

J: TRBJ2-1
V: TRBV7-9
size: .
D: .
DNA: TGTGCCAGCAGCTTAGTACCCGGGCGCGACAATGAGCAGTTCTTC
CDR3: CASSLVPGRDNEQFF

J: TRBJ2-3
V: TRBV7-9
size: .
D: .
DNA: TGTGCCAGCAGCTTAGGCAGGTATTACACAGATACGCAGTATTTT
CDR3: CASSLGRYYTDTQYF

J: TRBJ2-1
V: TRBV5-8
size: .
D: TRBD2
DNA: TGTGCCAGCAGCTTGGCTAGCGGGAGCTACAATGAGCAGTTCTTC
CDR3: CASSLASGSYNEQFF

J: TRBJ2-7
V: TRBV6-1
size: .
D: TRBD1
DNA: TGTGCCAGCCCCGGGACAGGGGTGAACGAGCAGTACTTC
CDR3: CASPGTGVNEQYF

J: TRBJ2-2
V: TRBV5-1
size: .
D: .
DNA: TGCGCCAGCAGCTTGCGGCTAAACACCGGGGAGCTGTTTTTT
CDR3: CASSLRLNTGELFF

J: TRBJ1-1
V: TRBV15
size: few
D: .
DNA: TGTGCCACCAGCAGATCCCCGGAACGTGAAGCTTTCTTT
CDR3: CATSRSPEREAFF

J: TRBJ1-1
V: TRBV6-1
size: .
D: .
DNA: TGTGCCAGCAGTGAAAGGTTTGGGGCATCGGTACTCACTGAAGCTTTCTTT
CDR3: CASSERFGASVLTEAFF

J: TRBJ1-1
V: TRBV2
size: .
D: .
DNA: TGTGCCAGCAGTGAACACAGCTCTCGGACTGAAGCTTTCTTT
CDR3: CASSEHSSRTEAFF

J: TRBJ2-2
V: TRBV27
size: .
D: .
DNA: TGTGCCACCCGGGGAGGGGGCTGGACCGGGGAGCTGTTTTTT
CDR3: CATRGGGWTGELFF

J: TRBJ2-1
V: TRBV7-9
size: .
D: .
DNA: TGTGCCAGCAGCTTAGATACGAGCGGGTGGGGTCAAAATGAGCAGTTCTTC
CDR3: CASSLDTSGWGQNEQFF

J: TRBJ1-3
V: TRBV5-5
size: .
D: .
DNA: TGTGCCAGCAGCTTGGAACTGATCTCTGGAAACACCATATATTTT
CDR3: CASSLELISGNTIYF

J: TRBJ2-7
V: TRBV28
size: once
D: TRBD2
DNA: TGTGCCAGCGCTACTAGCGGGAATTACGAGCAGTACTTC
CDR3: CASATSGNYEQYF

J: TRBJ2-3
V: TRBV10-1
size: .
D: .
DNA: TGCGCCAGCATCCAGGGGAACACAGATACGCAGTATTTT
CDR3: CASIQGNTDTQYF

J: TRBJ2-3
V: TRBV19
size: .
D: .
DNA: TGTGCCACCAGCGGGCAGTCCACAGATACGCAGTATTTT
CDR3: CATSGQSTDTQYF

J: TRBJ1-2
V: TRBV18
size: .
D: .
DNA: TGTGCCAGCTCACCTCCTCCACTTGGGGATCGTAACTATGGCTACACCTTC
CDR3: CASSPPPLGDRNYGYTF

J: TRBJ1-2
V: TRBV25-1
size: .
D: .
DNA: TGTGCCAGCAGTGTAACAGGTTACTACACCTTC
CDR3: CASSVTGYYTF

J: TRBJ2-5
V: TRBV10-3
size: .
D: .
DNA: TGTGCCATCAGGGACGGAGGGGAGACCCAGTACTTC
CDR3: CAIRDGGETQYF

J: TRBJ1-6
V: TRBV6-6
size: .
D: .
DNA: TGTGCCAGCAGCGCTGACCCGGGTCGGTCACCCCTCCACTTT
CDR3: CASSADPGRSPLHF

J: TRBJ1-5
V: TRBV7-8
size: .
D: .
DNA: TGTGCCAGCAGCTTAGACAGGGTAAATCAGCCCCAGCATTTT
CDR3: CASSLDRVNQPQHF

J: TRBJ1-2
V: TRBV6-1
size: .
D: .
DNA: TGTGCCAGCAGCCCCAGGGTGGTGGGCTACACCTTC
CDR3: CASSPRVVGYTF

J: TRBJ1-2
V: TRBV9
size: .
D: TRBD1
DNA: TGTGCCAGCAGCCGAGGGCGGGACAGGGACTATGGCTACACCTTC
CDR3: CASSRGRDRDYGYTF

J: TRBJ1-2
V: TRBV5-1
size: .
D: .
DNA: TGCGCCAGCAGCCTGGGGGGAGGAATAAATTATAACTATGGCTACACCTTC
CDR3: CASSLGGGINYNYGYTF

J: TRBJ2-1
V: TRBV19
size: once
D: TRBD2
DNA: TGTGCCAGTTCTCCTCCTTACTATAGCGGGAGGGGGGATGAGCAGTTCTTC
CDR3: CASSPPYYSGRGDEQFF

J: TRBJ2-1
V: TRBV11-2
size: .
D: TRBD2
DNA: TGTGCCAGCAGTACGACTAGCGGGGGGACGAATGAGCAGTTCTTC
CDR3: CASSTTSGGTNEQFF

J: TRBJ1-5
V: TRBV5-5
size: .
D: .
DNA: TGTGCCAGCAGCTTGAACAATCAGCCCCAGCATTTT
CDR3: CASSLNNQPQHF

J: TRBJ2-3
V: TRBV2
size: .
D: .
DNA: TGTGCCAGCACCACAAGGGTAGATACGCAGTATTTT
CDR3: CASTTRVDTQYF

J: TRBJ2-3
V: TRBV5-1
size: once
D: TRBD2
DNA: TGCGCCAGCAGCTTGGGGGGAGGGGGCACAGATACGCAGTATTTT
CDR3: CASSLGGGGTDTQYF

J: TRBJ2-7
V: TRBV4-1
size: few
D: TRBD2
DNA: TGCGCCAGCAGTCCTTCGCCTAGCGGGAGCCCTCTCTCCTACGAGCAGTACTTC
CDR3: CASSPSPSGSPLSYEQYF

J: TRBJ1-1
V: TRBV5-5
size: .
D: TRBD1
DNA: TGTGCCAGCAGCTTGCGACAGGGGACGATGAACACTGAAGCTTTCTTT
CDR3: CASSLRQGTMNTEAFF

J: TRBJ1-1
V: TRBV7-6
size: .
D: TRBD1
DNA: TGTGCCAGCAGCTTGTCAGGGAGGGGGCTCACTGAAGCTTTCTTT
CDR3: CASSLSGRGLTEAFF

J: TRBJ2-1
V: TRBV7-2
size: .
D: .
DNA: TGTGCCAGCAGCCGACAGAATGAGCAGTTCTTC
CDR3: CASSRQNEQFF

J: TRBJ2-7
V: TRBV13
size: few
D: TRBD1
DNA: TGTGCCAGCAGCTCACGCGGACAGGGGATCTACGAGCAGTACTTC
CDR3: CASSSRGQGIYEQYF

J: TRBJ1-2
V: TRBV7-2
size: .
D: .
DNA: TGTGCCAGCAGCCAGGCCCCGGGACAACTCTATGGCTACACCTTC
CDR3: CASSQAPGQLYGYTF

J: TRBJ2-7
V: TRBV11-2
size: .
D: TRBD2
DNA: TGTGCCAGCAGCTCCCATGGGACTAGCGGGACCGAGCAGTACTTC
CDR3: CASSSHGTSGTEQYF

J: TRBJ2-7
V: TRBV11-2
size: .
D: .
DNA: TGTGCCAGCAGCCCCCGCCGACCGACAGCCTACGAGCAGTACTTC
CDR3: CASSPRRPTAYEQYF

J: TRBJ2-2
V: TRBV6-1
size: .
D: .
DNA: TGTGCCAGCAGACAGGGCACCGGGGAGCTGTTTTTT
CDR3: CASRQGTGELFF

J: TRBJ2-4
V: TRBV18
size: .
D: .
DNA: TGTGCCAGCTCACCCCAGTCCCAGGTCCAGTACTTC
CDR3: CASSPQSQVQYF

J: TRBJ1-2
V: TRBV7-8
size: few
D: TRBD1
DNA: TGTGCCAGCGGAGGCCAGGGGGTGAGCTATGGCTACACCTTC
CDR3: CASGGQGVSYGYTF

J: TRBJ2-1
V: TRBV28
size: .
D: .
DNA: TGTGCCAGCAGTCCCCTCGGAGCGATCTACAATGAGCAGTTCTTC
CDR3: CASSPLGAIYNEQFF

J: TRBJ2-6
V: TRBV5-1
size: once
D: .
DNA: TGCGCCAGCAGCTTTGATGGGAGGAGGTCTGGGGCCAACGTCCTGACTTTC
CDR3: CASSFDGRRSGANVLTF

J: TRBJ1-1
V: TRBV6-6
size: .
D: .
DNA: TGTGCCAGCAGTTACTCGGACCTAATGAACACTGAAGCTTTCTTT
CDR3: CASSYSDLMNTEAFF

J: TRBJ2-5
V: TRBV14
size: .
D: .
DNA: TGTGCCAGCAGCCAAGGAATAGGAGACGCGACCCAGTACTTC
CDR3: CASSQGIGDATQYF

J: TRBJ2-2
V: TRBV7-2
size: .
D: TRBD1
DNA: TGTGCCAGCAGCTTAGATCGGGCGGGCCAGGGGGCCAGGGAGCTGTTTTTT
CDR3: CASSLDRAGQGARELFF

J: TRBJ2-3
V: TRBV18
size: .
D: .
DNA: TGTGCCAGCTCACCGGAGACAGATACGCAGTATTTT
CDR3: CASSPETDTQYF

J: TRBJ2-5
V: TRBV7-2
size: .
D: .
DNA: TGTGCCAGCAGCTTCGGTCTAGCGACCGAGACCCAGTACTTC
CDR3: CASSFGLATETQYF